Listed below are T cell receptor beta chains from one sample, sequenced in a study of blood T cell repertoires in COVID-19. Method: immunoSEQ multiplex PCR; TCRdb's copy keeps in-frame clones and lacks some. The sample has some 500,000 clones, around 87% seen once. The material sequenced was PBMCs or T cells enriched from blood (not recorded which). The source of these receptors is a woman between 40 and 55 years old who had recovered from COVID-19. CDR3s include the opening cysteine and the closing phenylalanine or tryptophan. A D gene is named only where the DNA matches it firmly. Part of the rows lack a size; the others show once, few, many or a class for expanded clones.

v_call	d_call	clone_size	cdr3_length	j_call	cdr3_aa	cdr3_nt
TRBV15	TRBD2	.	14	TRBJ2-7	CATTAGGISYEQYF	TGTGCCACCACTGCGGGAGGCATCTCCTACGAGCAGTACTTC
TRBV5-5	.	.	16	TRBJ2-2	CASSLGPGSNTGELFF	TGTGCCAGCAGCTTGGGGCCAGGCTCGAACACCGGGGAGCTGTTTTTT
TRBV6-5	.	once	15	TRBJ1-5	CASSWTENSNQPQHF	TGTGCCAGCAGCTGGACAGAAAATAGCAATCAGCCCCAGCATTTT
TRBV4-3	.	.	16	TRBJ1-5	CASSRHVQGGNQPQHF	TGCGCCAGCAGCAGGCACGTACAGGGTGGAAATCAGCCCCAGCATTTT
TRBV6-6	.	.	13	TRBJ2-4	CASGGDGKNIQYF	TGTGCCAGTGGCGGAGACGGGAAAAACATTCAGTACTTC
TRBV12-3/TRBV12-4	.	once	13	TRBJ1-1	CASSSNMNTEAFF	TGTGCCAGCAGTTCTAATATGAACACTGAAGCTTTCTTT
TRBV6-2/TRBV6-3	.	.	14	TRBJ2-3	CASSYRPGTDTQYF	TGTGCCAGCAGTTACCGGCCGGGGACAGATACGCAGTATTTT
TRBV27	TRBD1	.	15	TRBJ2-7	CASSLGQGNLYEQYF	TGTGCCAGCAGCCTGGGACAGGGGAATCTGTACGAGCAGTACTTC
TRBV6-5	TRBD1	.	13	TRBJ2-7	CASSYYQGDKEYF	TGTGCCAGCAGTTACTATCAGGGGGACAAGGAGTACTTC
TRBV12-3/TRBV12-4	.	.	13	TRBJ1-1	CASSRQVSTEAFF	TGTGCCAGCAGTAGACAGGTTTCCACTGAAGCTTTCTTT
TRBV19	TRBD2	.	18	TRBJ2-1	CASSKGTSGGLTNNEQFF	TGTGCCAGTAGTAAAGGGACTAGCGGGGGCCTTACGAACAATGAGCAGTTCTTC
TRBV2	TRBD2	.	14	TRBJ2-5	CASAYQGAGETQYF	TGTGCCAGCGCATATCAGGGAGCGGGGGAGACCCAGTACTTC
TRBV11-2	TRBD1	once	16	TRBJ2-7	CASSLAGDSSSYEQYF	TGTGCCAGCAGCTTAGCTGGGGACAGCTCTTCCTACGAGCAGTACTTC
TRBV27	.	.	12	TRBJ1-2	CASSRDIYGYTF	TGTGCCAGCAGTAGGGACATCTATGGCTACACCTTC
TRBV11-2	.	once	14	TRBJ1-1	CASSLAQGNTEAFF	TGTGCCAGCAGCTTAGCACAGGGAAACACTGAAGCTTTCTTT
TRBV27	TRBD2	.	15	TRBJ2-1	CASSFGLAGVNEQFF	TGTGCCAGCAGTTTCGGACTAGCGGGAGTCAATGAGCAGTTCTTC
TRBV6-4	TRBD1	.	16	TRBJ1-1	CASSKDRGKWNTEAFF	TGTGCCAGCAGTAAGGACAGGGGAAAATGGAACACTGAAGCTTTCTTT
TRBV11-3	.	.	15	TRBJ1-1	CASSLRGGRNTEAFF	TGTGCCAGCAGCTTAAGAGGGGGTCGGAACACTGAAGCTTTCTTT
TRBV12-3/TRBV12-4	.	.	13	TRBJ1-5	CASSLGLNGPQHF	TGTGCCAGCAGTTTAGGGCTTAATGGGCCCCAGCATTTT
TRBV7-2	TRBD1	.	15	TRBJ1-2	CASSTSTGGHYGYTF	TGTGCCAGCAGCACCTCGACAGGGGGCCACTATGGCTACACCTTC
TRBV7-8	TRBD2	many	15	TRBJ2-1	CASRTISGSRNEQFF	TGTGCCAGCCGTACTATTAGCGGGAGTAGGAATGAGCAGTTCTTC
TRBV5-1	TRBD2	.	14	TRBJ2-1	CASSWAGDYNEQFF	TGCGCCAGCAGCTGGGCGGGAGACTACAATGAGCAGTTCTTC
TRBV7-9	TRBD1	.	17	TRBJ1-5	CASSLGGQGKGNQPQHF	TGTGCCAGCAGCTTAGGGGGACAGGGGAAGGGGAATCAGCCCCAGCATTTT
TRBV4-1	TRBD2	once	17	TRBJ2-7	CASSQDLGTSGKVEQYF	TGCGCCAGCAGCCAAGATCTGGGGACTAGCGGAAAAGTCGAGCAGTACTTC
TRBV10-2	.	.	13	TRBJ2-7	CASSESGLYEQYF	TGCGCCAGCAGTGAAAGCGGACTCTACGAGCAGTACTTC
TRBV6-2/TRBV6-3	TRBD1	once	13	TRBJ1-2	CASSLRGPYGYTF	TGTGCCAGCAGTCTCAGGGGGCCATATGGCTACACCTTC
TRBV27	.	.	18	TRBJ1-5	CASSLYPSLGSRHQPQHF	TGTGCCAGCAGTTTATACCCCTCGTTGGGTTCGAGGCATCAGCCCCAGCATTTT
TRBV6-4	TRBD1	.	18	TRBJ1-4	CATLPGPGQRPANEKLFF	TGTGCCACCCTACCCGGACCGGGACAGCGACCTGCTAATGAAAAACTGTTTTTT
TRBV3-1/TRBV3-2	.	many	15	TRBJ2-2	CASSPYAGQTGELFF	TGTGCCAGCAGCCCCTACGCAGGTCAGACCGGGGAGCTGTTTTTT
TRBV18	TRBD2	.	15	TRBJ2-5	CASSPERGPGETQYF	TGTGCCAGCTCACCTGAGCGGGGACCCGGGGAGACCCAGTACTTC
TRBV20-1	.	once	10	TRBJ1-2	CSPIRQGYTF	TGCAGCCCTATCAGGCAGGGCTACACCTTC
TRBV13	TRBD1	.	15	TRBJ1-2	CASSLWRQGNYGYTF	TGTGCCAGCAGCTTATGGCGACAGGGTAACTATGGCTACACCTTC
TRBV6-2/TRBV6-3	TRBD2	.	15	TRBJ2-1	CASSSLVAGEPLQFF	TGTGCCAGCAGCTCCCTCGTAGCGGGAGAGCCCCTGCAGTTCTTC
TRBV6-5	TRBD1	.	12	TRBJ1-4	CAIRQGNEKLFF	TGTGCCATCAGACAGGGTAATGAAAAACTGTTTTTT
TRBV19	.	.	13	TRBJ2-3	CASSIQGIDTQYF	TGTGCCAGTAGTATCCAGGGGATAGATACGCAGTATTTT
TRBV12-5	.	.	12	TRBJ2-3	CASGLVGGTQYF	TGTGCTAGTGGTTTGGTGGGAGGTACGCAGTATTTT
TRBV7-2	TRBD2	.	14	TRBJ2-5	CASSFGRESGTQYF	TGTGCCAGCAGCTTTGGGAGGGAAAGCGGGACCCAGTACTTC
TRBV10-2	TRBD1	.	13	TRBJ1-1	CASRDRDLTEAFF	TGCGCCAGCAGGGACAGGGATTTGACTGAAGCTTTCTTT
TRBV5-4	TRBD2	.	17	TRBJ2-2	CASSLVASGRSGGELFF	TGTGCCAGCAGCTTGGTCGCTAGCGGGAGGTCAGGCGGGGAGCTGTTTTTT
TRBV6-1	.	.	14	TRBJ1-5	CASSETDSRAAQHF	TGTGCCAGCAGTGAAACGGACTCTCGGGCGGCCCAGCATTTT
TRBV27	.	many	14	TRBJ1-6	CASSSRLHNSPLHF	TGTGCCAGCAGCTCCCGCCTACATAATTCACCCCTCCACTTT
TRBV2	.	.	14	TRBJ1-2	CASRDDRVDYGYTF	TGTGCCAGCAGGGATGATCGGGTAGACTATGGCTACACCTTC
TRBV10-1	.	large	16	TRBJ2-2	CASSESGRSNTGELFF	TGCGCCAGCAGTGAGTCGGGCAGATCGAACACCGGGGAGCTGTTTTTT
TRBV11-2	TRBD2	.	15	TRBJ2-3	CASSLTSGRTDTQYF	TGTGCCAGCAGCTTAACTAGCGGACGCACAGACACGCAGTATTTT
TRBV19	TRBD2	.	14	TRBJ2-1	CASSGAGPYNEQFF	TGTGCCAGTAGTGGAGCGGGACCCTACAATGAGCAGTTCTTC
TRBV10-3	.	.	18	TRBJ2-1	CAISESATGRGSYNEQFF	TGTGCCATCAGTGAGTCCGCGACAGGCCGCGGCTCCTACAATGAGCAGTTCTTC
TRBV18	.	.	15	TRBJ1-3	CASSPTVPSGNTIYF	TGTGCCAGCTCTCCGACTGTACCCTCTGGAAACACCATATATTTT
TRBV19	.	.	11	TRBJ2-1	CASSRWLEQFF	TGTGCCAGTAGTCGGTGGTTGGAGCAGTTCTTC
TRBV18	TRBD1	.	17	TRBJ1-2	CASSQRRGTGESYGYTF	TGTGCCAGCTCACAACGAAGAGGGACAGGGGAAAGCTATGGCTACACCTTC
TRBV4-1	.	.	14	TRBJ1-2	CASSQEPGGYGYTF	TGCGCCAGCAGCCAAGAGCCGGGGGGCTATGGCTACACCTTC
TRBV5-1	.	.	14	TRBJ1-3	CASSRTISGNTIYF	TGCGCCAGCAGCAGAACAATCTCTGGAAACACCATATATTTT
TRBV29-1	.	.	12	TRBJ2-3	CSVDPGTDTQYF	TGCAGCGTTGACCCGGGCACAGATACGCAGTATTTT